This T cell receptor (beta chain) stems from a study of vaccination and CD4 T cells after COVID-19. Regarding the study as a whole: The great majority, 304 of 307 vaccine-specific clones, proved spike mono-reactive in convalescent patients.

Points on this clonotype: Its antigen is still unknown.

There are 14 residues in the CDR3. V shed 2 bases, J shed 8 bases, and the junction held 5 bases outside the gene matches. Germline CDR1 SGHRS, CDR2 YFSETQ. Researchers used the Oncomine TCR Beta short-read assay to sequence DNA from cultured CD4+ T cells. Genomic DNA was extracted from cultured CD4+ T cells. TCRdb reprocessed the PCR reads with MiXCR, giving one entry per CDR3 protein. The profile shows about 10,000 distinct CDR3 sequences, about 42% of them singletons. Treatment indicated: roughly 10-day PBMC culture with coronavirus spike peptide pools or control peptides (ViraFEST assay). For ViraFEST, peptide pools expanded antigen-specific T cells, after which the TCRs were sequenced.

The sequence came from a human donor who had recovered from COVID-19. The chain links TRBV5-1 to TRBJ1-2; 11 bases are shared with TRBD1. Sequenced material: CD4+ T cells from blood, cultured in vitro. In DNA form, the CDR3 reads TGCGCCAGCAGCTTACGGACAGGGGGCGGAGGCTACACCTTC. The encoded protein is CASSLRTGGGGYTF.